Following are 28 T cell receptor beta chains from one sample sequenced in a study of human T cells and chemical hapten exposure. A single record per CDR3 protein comes from TCRdb applying MiXCR to the RACE reads. The table includes 55,000 to 75,000 distinct CDR3 sequences, around 7% detected once. Time point here: pre-sensitization, week 0. Treatment reported: therapeutic diphenylcyclopropenone sensitization with weekly scalp DPC. This material consisted of whole blood, taken in connection with sensitization to the hapten diphenylcyclopropenone (DPC). Receptor source: a woman in her 30s with alopecia areata. Some clones in this sample may be carry-over from other donors' samples.

In this sample, this clonotype turned up many times. The chain has TRBV11-2 and TRBJ2-2, with D possibly matching TRBD1 (5 bases). Germline CDR1 SGHAT, CDR2 FQNNGV. The CDR3 is made up of 16 amino acids. V lost 5 bases and J lost 5, with 18 bases in between. The CDR3 DNA is TGTGCCAGCAGCGGATTACGGCAGGGCCGGACCGGGGAGCTGTTTTTT. It is translated as CASSGLRQGRTGELFF.

This clonotype was seen many times. The chain carries TRBV6-1 and TRBJ1-4, with D maybe TRBD1 (5 bases). CDR3 length: 14 residues. Between the trimmed V and J ends, which lost 4 bases and 4 bases, there was a span of 10 bases. Germline CDR1 reads MNHNS; CDR2 reads SASEGT. Here the CDR3 reads CASSVGQLNEKLFF. The DNA for the CDR3 is TGTGCCAGCAGTGTGGGGCAGCTTAATGAAAAACTGTTTTTT.

In this sample, this clonotype turned up many times. This chain connects TRBV12-3 or TRBV12-4 to TRBJ2-7; 7 bases are a match to TRBD1. Losses at the gene ends were 5 bases for V and 2 bases for J; bases not matched to a gene: 6. The CDR3 length is 14 residues. In nucleotides, the CDR3 is TGTGCCAGCAGTCCAGGGACAGCAACCTACGAGCAGTACTTC. Translation gives CASSPGTATYEQYF.

This clonotype was found many times. The genes are TRBV11-2 and TRBJ1-1; 9 positions agree with TRBD1. Germline V gives CDR1 SGHAT, CDR2 FQNNGV. This CDR3 is 16 amino acids long. V trimming: 7 bases; J trimming: 1 base; junction bases outside the gene matches: 10. The CDR3 nucleotides read TGTGCCAGCAAAACGGGACAGGGAGGCCAGAACACTGAAGCTTTCTTT. It codes for CASKTGQGGQNTEAFF.

This clonotype was counted at least ten times. V usage is TRBV7-8 and J usage is TRBJ1-5, with 12 positions matching TRBD1. Germline CDR1 SGHVS, CDR2 FQNEAQ. With V trimmed by 3 bases and J by 2 bases, 11 bases remained unmatched. The CDR3 extends over 19 amino acids. The DNA for the CDR3 is TGTGCCAGCAGCTTGACCCGGGACAGGGGGCTGGTAGGCAATCAGCCCCAGCATTTT. Its translation: CASSLTRDRGLVGNQPQHF.

The table lists this clonotype with many counts. V usage is TRBV5-6 and J usage is TRBJ1-1; tentative D call: TRBD1 (6 bases). This CDR3 is built from 14 residues. V lost 4 bases, J lost 4 bases, and 14 bases lay in between. Germline V gives CDR1 SGHDT, CDR2 YYEEEE. The CDR3 sequence: CASSTGQRGTEAFF. The CDR3, as DNA: TGTGCCAGCAGCACCGGACAGAGGGGCACTGAAGCTTTCTTT.

This clonotype was seen at least ten times. The chain couples TRBV12-3 or TRBV12-4 to TRBJ1-2; 8 nucleotides match TRBD1. After removal of 5 bases from V and 8 bases from J, the junction contained 13 bases not matched to a gene. CDR3 length: 15 amino acids. CDR3 nucleotides: TGTGCCAGCAGTGTAATGGATCAGGGGGCGATAGGCTACACCTTC. This encodes CASSVMDQGAIGYTF.

This clonotype showed up many times. The genes are TRBV6-6 and TRBJ2-4; 8 bases fit TRBD1. CDR1 is MNHNY and CDR2 is SVGAGI in the germline V gene (reference sequence). With V trimmed by 2 bases and J by 2 bases, 8 bases remained unmatched. There are 17 residues in the CDR3. The CDR3 DNA is TGTGCCAGCAGTTACGGGGGGCAGGGGGCGACCAAAAACATTCAGTACTTC. Protein product: CASSYGGQGATKNIQYF.

This clonotype was counted only a few times. This chain links TRBV18 with TRBJ2-6; the D gene is possibly TRBD1 (5 bases). Between the trimmed V and J ends, which lost 4 bases and 0 bases, there was a span of 13 bases. Germline V gives CDR1 KGHSH, CDR2 LQKENI. CDR3 length: 17 residues. For the CDR3, the DNA is TGTGCCAGCTCACAAGGGGCAGGGAACTCTGGGGCCAACGTCCTGACTTTC. As protein: CASSQGAGNSGANVLTF.

In its sample, this clonotype was seen many times. The CDR3 loop is CASSLAGGANYGYTF. CDR3 coding DNA: TGTGCCAGCAGTTTAGCAGGGGGCGCTAACTATGGCTACACCTTC. V and J are TRBV27 and TRBJ1-2, with 8 nucleotides matching TRBD1. CDR1 MNHEY and CDR2 SMNVEV come from the germline V gene (reference sequence). V lost 2 bases, J lost 0 bases, and 2 bases stayed unmatched. CDR3 size: 15 residues.

The chain employs TRBV3-1 and TRBJ2-1; D gene ambiguous. The germline gives CDR1 LGHDT, CDR2 YNNKEL (reference sequence). The V end was cut by 0 bases, the J end by 5 bases, with 11 bases between. The CDR3 extends over 15 amino acids. The CDR3 DNA reads as TGTGCCAGCAGCCAAGATCGGTGGCCCAACAATGAGCAGTTCTTC. This translates into CASSQDRWPNNEQFF.

This clonotype occurred many times. The rearrangement uses TRBV11-2 and TRBJ2-3; TRBD1 is a possible D gene (5 bases). The V and J ends lost 0 bases and 9 bases respectively, with 10 bases between them. This CDR3 region has 13 residues. Germline V gives CDR1 SGHAT, CDR2 FQNNGV. The CDR3 DNA follows: TGTGCCAGCAGCTTAGAACGGACACGGACGCAGTATTTT. It is translated as CASSLERTRTQYF.

This clonotype was counted ten times or more. The chain couples TRBV18 to TRBJ2-3; D is undetermined. This CDR3 has 14 amino acids. Trimming removed 0 bases from V and 1 base from J, with 5 bases in between. Germline V gives CDR1 KGHSH, CDR2 LQKENI. The CDR3 DNA is TGTGCCAGCTCACCACCGTCAGGCACAGATACGCAGTATTTT. This gives the protein CASSPPSGTDTQYF.

This clonotype was observed at least ten times. This chain uses TRBV29-1 with TRBJ2-2; 10 bases line up with TRBD2. The germline V gene has CDR1 SQVTM and CDR2 ANQGSEA. The CDR3 contains 16 residues. The V and J ends lost 2 bases and 2 bases, in that order; junction bases with no gene match: 5. The CDR3 spells CSVERTSGVNTGELFF. CDR3 DNA sequence: TGCAGCGTTGAACGTACTAGCGGGGTAAACACCGGGGAGCTGTTTTTT.

The chain uses TRBV9 and TRBJ1-2, with D hard to call. Germline lookup yields CDR1 SGDLS and CDR2 YYNGEE. The V end lost 0 bases, the J end lost 2 bases, and 11 bases lay between the germline ends. The CDR3 loop spans 15 amino acids. The CDR3 loop reads CASSVGQRKNYGYTF. DNA of the CDR3: TGTGCCAGCAGCGTAGGTCAGCGGAAAAACTATGGCTACACCTTC. The full variable domain, rest sourced from reference TRBV9 and TRBJ1-2, is DSGVTQTPKHLITATGQRVTLRCSPRSGDLSVYWYQQSLDQGLQFLIQYYNGEERAKGNILERFSAQQFPDLHSELNLSSLELGDSALYFCASSVGQRKNYGYTFGSGTRLTVV.

This clonotype was detected many times. This rearrangement joins TRBV20-1 to TRBJ2-3; TRBD2 matches 8 bases. Germline trimming cut 3 bases from V and 6 bases from J; bases unmatched to any gene: 5. CDR1 and CDR2 (germline): DFQATT, SNEGSKA (reference sequence). The CDR3 is 13 amino acids. DNA of the CDR3: TGCAGTGCTAGTTCACGGGGGGGTGATACGCAGTATTTT. Translation gives CSASSRGGDTQYF.

This clonotype was detected a few times. V usage is TRBV7-2 and J usage is TRBJ2-1; TRBD2 matches at 13 bases. The CDR3 spans 18 residues. J lost 5 bases, V lost 5 bases, and 12 bases had no gene match. Germline-derived CDR1 and CDR2 are SGHTA and FQGNSA. The CDR3 DNA reads TGTGCCAGCAGCCTCCCCACGACTAGCGGGGGGCTCCACAATGAGCAGTTCTTC. Amino acids: CASSLPTTSGGLHNEQFF.

This clonotype was counted ten times or more. The rearrangement uses TRBV6-5 and TRBJ2-1; 8 bases map to TRBD1. CDR1 and CDR2 from the germline V gene are MNHEY and SVGAGI. Trimming cost V 5 bases and J 4 bases; bases outside gene matches: 4. This CDR3 is built from 14 residues. The CDR3 DNA reads as TGTGCCAGCAGTCGACAGGGGCTTTACAATGAGCAGTTCTTC. This encodes CASSRQGLYNEQFF.

This clonotype was detected a few times. V is TRBV20-1 and J is TRBJ1-6, with a weak D call TRBD1 (5 bases). The germline V gene encodes CDR1 DFQATT and CDR2 SNEGSKA (reference sequence). Trimming took off 0 bases at V and 9 bases at J, with 21 bases between the two ends. There are 17 residues in the CDR3. The CDR3 DNA is TGCAGTGCTAGAGATCCAACCCAGAGCGGAGGGACTTCACCCCTCCACTTT. It translates to CSARDPTQSGGTSPLHF.

This clonotype was detected many times. The V call is TRBV4-2, the J call TRBJ2-7; 7 positions agree with TRBD2. Germline assignment: CDR1 LGHNA and CDR2 YNFKEQ. The CDR3 sequence is 15 residues long. V gave up 2 bases and J gave up 2 bases; unmatched junction bases: 6. This CDR3 is CASSQLAARTYEQYF. The CDR3 DNA sequence: TGTGCCAGCAGCCAACTAGCGGCGAGAACCTACGAGCAGTACTTC.

To note about this clonotype: A much larger clone sits a single nucleotide away, making a read error possible. This sequence joins TRBV11-1 and TRBJ2-4; 8 nucleotides line up with TRBD1. There are 13 residues in the CDR3. Germline V gene sequence: CDR1 SGHAT, CDR2 FQDESV (reference sequence). CDR3: CTSSPDRGDIQYF. The CDR3 DNA reads as TGTACCAGCAGCCCCGACAGGGGCGACATTCAGTACTTC.

This clonotype turned up a few times. The chain uses TRBV11-2 and TRBJ1-1; 7 bases are a match to TRBD1. This CDR3 spans 15 amino acids. J lost 5 bases, V lost 6 bases, and 12 bases had no gene match. Germline CDR1 and CDR2: SGHAT and FQNNGV. This chain's CDR3 is CASRTYRGSGTEAFF. In DNA form, the CDR3 reads TGTGCCAGCAGGACGTACAGGGGCTCGGGAACTGAAGCTTTCTTT. Full variable domain (missing parts from reference TRBV11-2 and TRBJ1-1): EAGVAQSPRYKIIEKRQSVAFWCNPISGHATLYWYQQILGQGPKLLIQFQNNGVVDDSQLPKDRFSAERLKGVDSTLKIQPAKLEDSAVYLCASRTYRGSGTEAFFGQGTRLTVV.

This clonotype was seen many times. The V call is TRBV25-1, the J call TRBJ1-1; a weak D match, TRBD1 (6 bases). CDR1 and CDR2 (germline): MGHDK, SYGVNS. Trimming pared 2 bases from V and 6 bases from J, leaving 10 bases between. The CDR3 totals 13 residues. CDR3 sequence (DNA): TGTGCCAGCAGTGAACGGGGACAACCTGAAGCTTTCTTT. It specifies CASSERGQPEAFF.

This clonotype has ten or more counts. The rearrangement links TRBV20-1 to TRBJ2-5; 12 bases fit TRBD2. J was trimmed by 5 bases and V by 3 bases; bases with no gene match: 13. This CDR3 is 17 amino acids long. The germline gives CDR1 DFQATT, CDR2 SNEGSKA (reference sequence). CDR3 nucleotide sequence: TGCAGTGCTAGTATCCCCCAGACTAGCGGGGGATCTGAGACCCAGTACTTC. Amino acids: CSASIPQTSGGSETQYF.

This clonotype was seen ten or more times. The chain couples TRBV20-1 to TRBJ1-2, with D possibly TRBD1 on 6 matching bases. Deletions cut 0 bases from V and 4 bases from J, with 15 bases between. CDR3 size: 15 residues. The germline gives CDR1 DFQATT, CDR2 SNEGSKA (reference sequence). The CDR3 DNA reads TGCAGTGCTAGAGACAGGGGAAATCGCGCCTATGGCTACACCTTC. It encodes CSARDRGNRAYGYTF.

V and J are TRBV30 and TRBJ2-1, with 14 nucleotides matching TRBD2. Germline V gives CDR1 GTSNPN, CDR2 SVGIG (reference sequence). V lost 5 bases to trimming and J lost 8 bases; unmatched junction nucleotides: 5. The CDR3 consists of 14 residues. The CDR3 here is CAWRLAGGPHEQFF. CDR3 DNA sequence: TGTGCCTGGCGACTAGCGGGGGGGCCCCATGAGCAGTTCTTC.

This clonotype was seen repeatedly, ten times or more. The rearrangement links TRBV20-1 to TRBJ1-1; TRBD1 matches at 7 bases. V dropped 5 bases and J dropped 3; count of bases not matched to a gene: 3. The CDR3 loop spans 12 amino acids. CDR1 and CDR2 from the germline V gene are DFQATT and SNEGSKA (reference sequence). The DNA of the CDR3 is TGCAGTGCTCCCCAGGGGGACACTGAAGCTTTCTTT. Protein product: CSAPQGDTEAFF.

This clonotype has a count of ten or more. The rearrangement uses TRBV7-9 and TRBJ1-5; D is uncertain. Trimming took 2 bases from V and 6 from J, leaving 5 bases between them. CDR3 length: 12 residues. Germline loops: CDR1 SEHNR, CDR2 FQNEAQ (reference sequence). CDR3: CASSLLGQPQHF. CDR3 in DNA: TGTGCCAGCAGCTTATTGGGTCAGCCCCAGCATTTT. The whole variable domain, filled in from reference TRBV7-9 and TRBJ1-5, reads DTGVSQNPRHKITKRGQNVTFRCDPISEHNRLYWYRQTLGQGPEFLTYFQNEAQLEKSRLLSDRFSAERPKGSFSTLEIQRTEQGDSAMYLCASSLLGQPQHFGDGTRLSIL.